The T cell receptor beta chain described here comes from a study of CD8 T cells in ankylosing spondylitis. The CDR3 extends over 15 amino acids. V lost 5 bases to trimming and J lost 2 bases, with 15 bases between them. Study observations and caveats: Eight highly homologous variants formed a TCR beta motif that appeared characteristic of ankylosing spondylitis blood.

Using its own MiXCR run on the 5' RACE reads, TCRdb lists one record per CDR3 protein. In the table there are around 890,000 distinct CDR3 sequences, about an eighth of which are singletons. This clonotype came up many times. Its antigen is still unknown. The rearrangement links TRBV12-3 or TRBV12-4 to TRBJ2-5; maybe TRBD2 (6 bases). Sequencing used blood, either unsorted or a sorted T cell fraction (not recorded which). The clonotype was recovered from a male donor with ankylosing spondylitis. The CDR3 loop is CASSPITGLQETQYF. As DNA, the CDR3 is TGTGCCAGCAGTCCCATCACGGGACTTCAAGAGACCCAGTACTTC.